This T cell receptor (beta chain) was sequenced for a study of shared clonotypes between healthy human individuals. Overall study context: Donors had three CD4 naive, three CD4 memory, two CD8 naive and one CD8 memory plate apiece.

Method: immunoSEQ multiplex PCR; TCRdb's copy keeps in-frame clones and lacks some. The sample yields approximately 650,000 clones, 95% seen once. Study conclusions and caveats: Sorted-subset sequencing, rarefaction showed, was incomplete despite large depth.

V was pared by 5 bases and J by 1 base, with 9 bases between. The CDR3 covers 14 residues. Germline V gene data show CDR1 as MNHEY and CDR2 as SMNVEV (reference sequence). As regards this clone: Its antigen is not identified.

Only CD45RO-negative cells positively selected for CCR7 counted as naive CD8 cells, so terminally differentiated effector memory CD45RA+ cells were excluded. The sequence was collected from a woman younger than 45 in good health. The chain combines TRBV27 with TRBJ2-1, with D uncertain. The sample consisted of naive CD8+ T cells sorted from blood. The CDR3 here is CASSLLISYNEQFF. The CDR3 region has the DNA TGTGCCAGCAGTCTTCTTATTTCCTACAATGAGCAGTTCTTC.